This T cell receptor (beta chain) was identified during a study of T-cell memory formation after mild COVID-19. V dropped 0 bases and J dropped 6 bases, with 14 bases sitting between them. Looked up from germline, CDR1 is DFQATT and CDR2 is SNEGSKA (reference sequence). The CDR3 length is 14 residues. TCRdb re-called the 5' RACE reads with MiXCR, one entry per CDR3 protein. This repertoire shows around 140,000 distinct CDR3 sequences, around 25% found once; its top ten account for around a quarter. The sample taken for sequencing was PBMCs or a T cell subset sorted from them (not recorded which). This sequence was found in an adult woman who had mild COVID-19 (a few samples of this study predate the infection). Cell type and time point are not known. The chain recombines TRBV20-1 with TRBJ2-5; TRBD1 might be the D (5 bases). This CDR3 reads CSARDLEVGQTQYF. Here the CDR3 DNA reads TGCAGTGCTAGAGACCTTGAAGTGGGGCAGACCCAGTACTTC.